The entry that follows covers one T cell receptor (beta chain) sequence. Its antigen remains unknown. This sample was taken from a study of cytomegalovirus exposure and HLA in healthy donors. In the study overall: A subsequent analysis reported that the roughly 120 validation repertoires were produced on the same platform that had also been used for the 600 to 800 first-cohort repertoires.

Findings and limits, study-wide: According to reports, the classifier identified cytomegalovirus status with high specificity and sensitivity. Specificity of a few CMV-associated chains for CMV antigens was verified in vitro.

The ends were cut back, 1 base at V and 0 bases at J, with 6 bases in the middle. CDR1 is SGHAT and CDR2 is FQNNGV in the germline V gene. There are 15 residues in the CDR3. The method was immunoSEQ multiplex PCR; TCRdb's version includes in-frame clones alone and lacks a portion of them. Of around 350,000 clones in the sample, more than 80% were seen once. Donors were drawn from the 120-subject validation cohort, separate from the roughly 700-subject first cohort. This clonotype was obtained from a woman between 18 and 29 years old in good health and CMV-seronegative. This chain joins TRBV11-2 and TRBJ2-2; D is perhaps TRBD1 (5 bases). The sequenced sample was PBMCs. CDR3 loop: CASSLARANTGELFF. The CDR3 coding sequence is TGTGCCAGCAGCTTAGCCAGGGCGAACACCGGGGAGCTGTTTTTT.